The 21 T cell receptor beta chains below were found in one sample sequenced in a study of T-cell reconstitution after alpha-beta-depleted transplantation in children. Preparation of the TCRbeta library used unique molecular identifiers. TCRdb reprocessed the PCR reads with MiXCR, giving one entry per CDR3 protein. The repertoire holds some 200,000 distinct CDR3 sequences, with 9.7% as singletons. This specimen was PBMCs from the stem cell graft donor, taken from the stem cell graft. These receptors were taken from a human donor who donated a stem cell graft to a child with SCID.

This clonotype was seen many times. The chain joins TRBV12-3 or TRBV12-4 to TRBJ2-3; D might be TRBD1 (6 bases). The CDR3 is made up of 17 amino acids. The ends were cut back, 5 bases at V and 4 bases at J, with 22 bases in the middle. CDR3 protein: CASSPGQLIIHPDTQYF. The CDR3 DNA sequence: TGTGCCAGCAGTCCCGGACAGCTAATTATACACCCAGATACGCAGTATTTT.

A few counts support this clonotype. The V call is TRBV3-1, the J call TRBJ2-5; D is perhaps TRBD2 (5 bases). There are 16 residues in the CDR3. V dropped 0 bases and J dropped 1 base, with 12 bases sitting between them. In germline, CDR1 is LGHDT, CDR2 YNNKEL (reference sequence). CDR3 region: CASSQDRASGQETQYF. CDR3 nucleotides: TGTGCCAGCAGCCAAGATCGGGCCAGCGGCCAAGAGACCCAGTACTTC.

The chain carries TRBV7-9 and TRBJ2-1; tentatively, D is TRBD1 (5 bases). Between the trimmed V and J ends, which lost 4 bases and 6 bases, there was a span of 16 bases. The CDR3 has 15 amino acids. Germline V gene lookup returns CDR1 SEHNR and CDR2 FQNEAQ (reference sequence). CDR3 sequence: CASSSGAHIPNEQFF. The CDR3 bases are TGTGCCAGCAGCTCTGGGGCACACATCCCCAATGAGCAGTTCTTC.

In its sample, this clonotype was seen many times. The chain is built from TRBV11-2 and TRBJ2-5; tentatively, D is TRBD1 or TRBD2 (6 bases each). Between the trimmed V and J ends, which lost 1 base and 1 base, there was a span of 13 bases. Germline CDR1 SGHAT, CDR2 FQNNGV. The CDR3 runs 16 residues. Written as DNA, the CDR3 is TGTGCCAGCAGCTTAGGTGGAGGGGGGTCCCAAGAGACCCAGTACTTC. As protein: CASSLGGGGSQETQYF.

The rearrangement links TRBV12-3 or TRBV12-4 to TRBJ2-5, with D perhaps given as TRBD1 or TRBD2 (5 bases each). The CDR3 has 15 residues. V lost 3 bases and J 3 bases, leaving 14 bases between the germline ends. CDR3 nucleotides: TGTGCCAGCAGTTTCTCCGGGACGGTCGAAGAGACCCAGTACTTC. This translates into CASSFSGTVEETQYF.

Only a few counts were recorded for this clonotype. The CDR3 is CAMGPRVLRDTQYF. In nucleotides, the CDR3 is TGTGCCATGGGCCCTCGGGTCCTCCGAGATACGCAGTATTTT. The chain links TRBV28 to TRBJ2-3; D not resolved. Germline values: CDR1 MDHEN, CDR2 SYDVKM. V was pared by 10 bases and J by 5 bases, with 19 bases between. The CDR3 length is 14 residues.

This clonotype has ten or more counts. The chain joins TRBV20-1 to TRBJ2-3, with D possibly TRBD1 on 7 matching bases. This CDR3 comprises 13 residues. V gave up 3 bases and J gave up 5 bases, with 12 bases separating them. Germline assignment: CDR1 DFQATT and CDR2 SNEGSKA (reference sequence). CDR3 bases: TGCAGTGCTAGTCCGCAGGGGGGAGATACGCAGTATTTT. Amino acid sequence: CSASPQGGDTQYF.

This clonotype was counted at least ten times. The CDR3 reads CASSLVAGDIYEQYF. CDR3 DNA sequence: TGTGCCAGCAGCTTAGTGGCAGGGGATATCTACGAGCAGTACTTC. The chain carries TRBV7-2 and TRBJ2-7; perhaps TRBD1 as D (6 bases). The CDR3 is 15 amino acids. V was cut by 1 base and J by 3 bases, with 13 bases left in between. Germline V gives CDR1 SGHTA, CDR2 FQGNSA. Supplemented by reference TRBV7-2 and TRBJ2-7, the full variable domain reads GAGVSQSPSNKVTEKGKDVELRCDPISGHTALYWYRQSLGQGLEFLIYFQGNSAPDKSGLPSDRFSAERTGGSVSTLTIQRTQQEDSAVYLCASSLVAGDIYEQYFGPGTRLTVT.

CDR3 coding DNA: TGTGCCAGCAGCTTAACCAGCGGGGAAACTAAAAATGAGCAGTTCTTC. It is translated as CASSLTSGETKNEQFF. The rearrangement uses TRBV7-9 and TRBJ2-1, with 7 nucleotides matching TRBD2. V was clipped by 2 bases and J by 7 bases; unmatched bases: 11. CDR3 size: 16 residues. Germline loops: CDR1 SEHNR, CDR2 FQNEAQ (reference sequence). Together with reference TRBV7-9 and TRBJ2-1, the CDR3 gives the full variable domain: DTGVSQNPRHKITKRGQNVTFRCDPISEHNRLYWYRQTLGQGPEFLTYFQNEAQLEKSRLLSDRFSAERPKGSFSTLEIQRTEQGDSAMYLCASSLTSGETKNEQFFGPGTRLTVL.

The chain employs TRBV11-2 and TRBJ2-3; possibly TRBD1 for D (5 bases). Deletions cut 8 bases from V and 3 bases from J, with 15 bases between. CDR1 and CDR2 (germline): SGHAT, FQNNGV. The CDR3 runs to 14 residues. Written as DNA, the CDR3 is TGTGCCAGCGGGGCTCTCGTCGAGACAGATACGCAGTATTTT. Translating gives CASGALVETDTQYF.

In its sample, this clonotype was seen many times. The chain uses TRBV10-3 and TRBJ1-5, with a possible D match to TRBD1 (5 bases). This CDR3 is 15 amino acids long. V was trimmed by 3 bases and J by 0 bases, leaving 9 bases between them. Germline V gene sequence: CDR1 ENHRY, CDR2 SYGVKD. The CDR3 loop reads CAISDRGYSNQPQHF. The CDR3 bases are TGTGCCATCAGTGATCGGGGGTATAGCAATCAGCCCCAGCATTTT.

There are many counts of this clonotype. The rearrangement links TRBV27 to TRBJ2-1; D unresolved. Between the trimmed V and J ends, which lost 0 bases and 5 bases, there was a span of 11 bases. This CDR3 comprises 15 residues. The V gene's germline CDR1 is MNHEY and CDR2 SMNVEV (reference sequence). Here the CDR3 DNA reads TGTGCCAGCAGTTTATCGATAAGTAGGGACAATGAGCAGTTCTTC. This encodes CASSLSISRDNEQFF.

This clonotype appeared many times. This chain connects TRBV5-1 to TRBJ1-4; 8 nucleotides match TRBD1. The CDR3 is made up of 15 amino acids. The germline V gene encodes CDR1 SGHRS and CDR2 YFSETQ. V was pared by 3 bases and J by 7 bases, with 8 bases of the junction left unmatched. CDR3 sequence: CASSSATGETEKLFF. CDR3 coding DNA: TGCGCCAGCAGCTCGGCGACAGGGGAGACTGAAAAACTGTTTTTT.

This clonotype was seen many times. The CDR3 loop is CATSDLRQGRNTIYF. For the CDR3, the DNA is TGTGCCACCAGTGATTTGCGACAGGGCAGAAACACCATATATTTT. V is TRBV24-1 and J is TRBJ1-3; TRBD1 aligns across 7 bases. Looked up from germline, CDR1 is KGHDR and CDR2 is SFDVKD. This CDR3 has 15 amino acids. V gave up 0 bases and J gave up 5 bases; unmatched junction bases: 3.

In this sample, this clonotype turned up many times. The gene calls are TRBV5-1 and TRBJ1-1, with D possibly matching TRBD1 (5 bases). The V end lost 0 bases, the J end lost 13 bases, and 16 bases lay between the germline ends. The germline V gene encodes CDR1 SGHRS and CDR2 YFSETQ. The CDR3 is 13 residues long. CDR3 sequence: CASSLGGRPMGFF. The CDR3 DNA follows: TGCGCCAGCAGCTTGGGGGGACGACCGATGGGTTTCTTT.

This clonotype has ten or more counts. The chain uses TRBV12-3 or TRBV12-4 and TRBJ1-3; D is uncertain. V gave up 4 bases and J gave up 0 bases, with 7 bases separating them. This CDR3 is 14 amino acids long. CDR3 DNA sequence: TGTGCCAGCAGTTGGACTAACTCTGGAAACACCATATATTTT. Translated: CASSWTNSGNTIYF.

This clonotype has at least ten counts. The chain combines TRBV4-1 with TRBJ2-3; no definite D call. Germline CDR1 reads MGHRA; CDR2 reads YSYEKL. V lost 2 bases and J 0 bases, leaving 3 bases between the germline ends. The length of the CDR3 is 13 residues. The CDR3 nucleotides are TGCGCCAGCAGCCAACCAAGCACAGATACGCAGTATTTT. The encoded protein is CASSQPSTDTQYF.

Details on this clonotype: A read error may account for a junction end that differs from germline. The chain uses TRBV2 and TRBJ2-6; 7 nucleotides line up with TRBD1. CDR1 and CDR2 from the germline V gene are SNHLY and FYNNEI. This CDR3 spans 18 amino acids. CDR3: CTSSLRQGATGGANVLTF. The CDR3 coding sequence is TGTACCAGCAGTTTAAGACAGGGAGCAACAGGAGGGGCCAACGTCCTGACTTTC.

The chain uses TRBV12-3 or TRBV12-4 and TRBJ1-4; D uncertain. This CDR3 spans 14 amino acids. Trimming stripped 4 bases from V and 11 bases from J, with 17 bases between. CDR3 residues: CASSSARAIDKLFF. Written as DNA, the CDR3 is TGTGCCAGCAGTTCCGCGCGCGCTATTGACAAACTGTTTTTT.

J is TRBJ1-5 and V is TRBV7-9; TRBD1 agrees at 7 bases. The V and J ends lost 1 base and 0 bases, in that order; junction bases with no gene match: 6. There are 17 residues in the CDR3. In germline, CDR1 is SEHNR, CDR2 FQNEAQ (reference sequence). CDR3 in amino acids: CASSLGQGDSSNQPQHF. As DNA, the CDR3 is TGTGCCAGCAGCTTAGGACAGGGAGATAGTAGCAATCAGCCCCAGCATTTT.

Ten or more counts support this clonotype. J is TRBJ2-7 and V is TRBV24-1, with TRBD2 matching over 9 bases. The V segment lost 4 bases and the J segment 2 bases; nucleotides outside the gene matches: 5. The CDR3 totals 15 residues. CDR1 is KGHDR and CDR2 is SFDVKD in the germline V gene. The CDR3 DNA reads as TGTGCCACCAGTGACCCGCAGCGGGGGGCCTACGAGCAGTACTTC. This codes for CATSDPQRGAYEQYF.